This T cell receptor (beta chain) was documented in a study of T cell responses to AZD1222 COVID-19 vaccine. The CDR3 length is 13 residues. Germline V CDR1 and CDR2: LNHDA, SQIVND (reference sequence). With 5 bases removed from V and 8 bases from J, the gap between germline ends came to 10 bases. The protocol was immunoSEQ multiplex PCR, while the TCRdb copy is restricted to in-frame clones and leaves out a portion. This sample has roughly 150,000 clones; approximately 91% occur once, and the top ten carry 1% to 1.5%. The genes are TRBV19 and TRBJ1-6; D remains unclear. The origin of this receptor is an adult who received the AZD1222 COVID-19 vaccine. Here the sequenced sample was peripheral blood, taken 28 days after the second AZD1222 dose. The CDR3 region has the DNA TGTGCCAGTAGTTGGATGAGGGATTCACCCCTCCACTTT. The encoded protein is CASSWMRDSPLHF.